The 21 T cell receptor beta chains below were found in one sample sequenced in a study of CD8+ T cells in alopecia areata. Treatment denoted: oral pan-JAK inhibitor, 5-10 mg twice daily. Following RNA extraction, reverse transcription yielded cDNA that acted as the sequencing template. Only in-frame clones appear in the TCRdb table, and some are missing; sequencing was by immunoSEQ multiplex PCR. The sample holds 200,000 to 250,000 clones, under 40% seen once. Sample: CD4+ T cells sorted from blood, taken between weeks 30 and 35, from a patient treated with tofacitinib. The receptors shown here come from a human donor with alopecia areata.

The chain is built from TRBV25-1 and TRBJ1-2; 10 positions agree with TRBD1. CDR3 length equals 16 residues. Germline V gene data show CDR1 as MGHDK and CDR2 as SYGVNS. The V gene end was trimmed by 4 bases and the J gene end by 5 bases; junction bases not matched to a gene: 10. The CDR3: CASSAGGTGVFYGYTF. In nucleotides, the CDR3 is TGTGCCAGCAGTGCTGGTGGGACAGGGGTCTTTTATGGCTACACCTTC.

This clone appeared a single time. In DNA, the CDR3 is TGTGCCAGCAGTTACCGCGGGGGGGCCGGCGAGCAGTACTTC. This gives the protein CASSYRGGAGEQYF. The rearrangement uses TRBV6-5 and TRBJ2-7, with 9 bases matching TRBD2. J lost 6 bases, V lost 2 bases, and 5 bases had no gene match. The germline V gene encodes CDR1 MNHEY and CDR2 SVGAGI. The CDR3 is 14 residues long.

This clone was seen a handful of times. The J gene is TRBJ2-3, the V gene TRBV7-2; TRBD2 matches 13 bases. V shed 6 bases and J 6 bases; nucleotides not matched to a gene: 18. The germline gives CDR1 SGHTA, CDR2 FQGNSA. This CDR3 is 19 amino acids long. The CDR3 is CASSSTPGLAGRGMDTQYF. The CDR3 DNA is TGTGCCAGCAGTTCTACCCCGGGACTAGCGGGGAGGGGGATGGATACGCAGTATTTT.

This clone was picked up many times. V is TRBV10-3 and J is TRBJ1-2; D is unclear. Trimming cost V 4 bases and J 9 bases, with 12 bases left between them. Germline V gene lookup returns CDR1 ENHRY and CDR2 SYGVKD. The CDR3 loop spans 12 amino acids. CDR3: CAISAQSSSYTF. In nucleotides, the CDR3 is TGTGCCATCAGTGCACAGAGCAGTAGCTACACCTTC.

The rearrangement joins TRBV11-2 to TRBJ1-2; TRBD1 matches at 8 bases. Germline-derived CDR1 and CDR2 are SGHAT and FQNNGV. This CDR3 has 14 residues. The V and J ends lost 4 bases and 8 bases, in that order; junction bases with no gene match: 9. The CDR3 is CASSWGSGQEGYTF. The CDR3 nucleotides are TGTGCCAGCAGCTGGGGCTCGGGACAGGAGGGCTACACCTTC.

This clone was observed a few times. V and J are TRBV18 and TRBJ2-1; D gene unclear. CDR1 and CDR2 from the germline V gene are KGHSH and LQKENI. This CDR3 is 11 amino acids long. With 2 bases removed from V and 6 bases from J, the gap between germline ends came to 2 bases. CDR3 amino acids: CASSPANEQFF. CDR3 bases: TGTGCCAGCTCACCAGCCAATGAGCAGTTCTTC.

The V call is TRBV5-1, the J call TRBJ2-2; 8 nucleotides agree with TRBD1. This CDR3 spans 14 amino acids. Per the germline V gene, CDR1 is SGHRS and CDR2 is YFSETQ. Germline trimming cut 4 bases from V and 6 bases from J; bases unmatched to any gene: 5. Here the CDR3 reads CASSPGQEAGELFF. For the CDR3, the DNA is TGCGCCAGCAGCCCGGGACAGGAGGCCGGGGAGCTGTTTTTT.

The gene calls are TRBV6-5 and TRBJ1-2; possible D gene TRBD1, 5 bases. Germline V gene data show CDR1 as MNHEY and CDR2 as SVGAGI. The V and J ends lost 2 bases and 8 bases respectively, with 15 bases between them. The CDR3 runs to 14 residues. CDR3 region: CASSYDGGTRGYTF. DNA for the CDR3: TGTGCCAGCAGTTACGACGGCGGGACCCGGGGCTACACCTTC.

In nucleotides, the CDR3 is TGTGCCAGCAAGCGGACCGTCGGGACTTCGGCTCGGGAGACCCAGTACTTC. The encoded protein is CASKRTVGTSARETQYF. The chain employs TRBV11-1 and TRBJ2-5; a weak D match, TRBD2 (6 bases). The CDR3 spans 17 residues. V gave up 7 bases and J gave up 5 bases, with 26 bases separating them. Germline CDR1 is SGHAT and CDR2 is FQDESV (reference sequence).

The J gene is TRBJ1-1, the V gene TRBV9; the match to TRBD1 covers 9 bases. This CDR3 has 15 amino acids. From germline, CDR1 is SGDLS and CDR2 YYNGEE. J was trimmed by 5 bases and V by 3 bases; bases with no gene match: 8. The CDR3 here is CASSAIGQGNTEAFF. Written as DNA, the CDR3 is TGTGCCAGCAGCGCGATCGGACAGGGGAATACTGAAGCTTTCTTT.

CDR3 loop: CASSQMGLGARNEKLFF. The CDR3 DNA reads as TGCGCCAGCAGCCAAATGGGTCTCGGCGCCCGTAATGAAAAACTGTTTTTT. J is TRBJ1-4 and V is TRBV4-1; no reliable D call. Germline assignment: CDR1 MGHRA and CDR2 YSYEKL. The CDR3 spans 17 residues. V was cut by 2 bases and J by 4 bases, with 17 bases left in between.

This clone was observed a handful of times. The V call is TRBV6-5, the J call TRBJ1-1; 8 bases are shared with TRBD1. The CDR3 length is 14 residues. The V gene's germline CDR1 is MNHEY and CDR2 SVGAGI. The V segment lost 10 bases and the J segment 5 bases; nucleotides outside the gene matches: 12. CDR3 amino acids: CANSTDRAGTEAFF. CDR3 nucleotide sequence: TGTGCCAACAGCACGGACAGGGCTGGAACTGAAGCTTTCTTT.

The chain recombines TRBV6-5 with TRBJ1-5; the D gene is possibly TRBD1 (5 bases). Trimming took 5 bases from V and 4 from J, leaving 15 bases between them. The germline V gene has CDR1 MNHEY and CDR2 SVGAGI. This CDR3 spans 15 amino acids. The DNA for the CDR3 is TGTGCCAGCAGTCCCGCCGGGGGAAAAAATCAGCCCCAGCATTTT. This translates into CASSPAGGKNQPQHF.

The chain employs TRBV29-1 and TRBJ1-1; 8 nucleotides agree with TRBD1. Germline assignment: CDR1 SQVTM and CDR2 ANQGSEA. The CDR3 is 15 amino acids. V lost 3 bases to trimming and J lost 2 bases; unmatched junction nucleotides: 8. The CDR3 DNA reads TGCAGCGTTGACCCAGGGGGCACGACTAACACTGAAGCTTTCTTT. This sequence encodes CSVDPGGTTNTEAFF.

There are a few counts of this clone. The chain links TRBV10-3 to TRBJ2-3, with D hard to call. CDR3 length: 13 amino acids. V was pared by 3 bases and J by 0 bases, with 4 bases between. Germline loops: CDR1 ENHRY, CDR2 SYGVKD. The CDR3 DNA follows: TGTGCCATCAGTGATGGCAGCACAGATACGCAGTATTTT. Translation: CAISDGSTDTQYF.

Comments on this clone: A much larger clone lies one base from this, so it may be a read error. This sequence joins TRBV7-8 and TRBJ1-1; D unclear. The CDR3 is made up of 11 amino acids. The V gene lost 3 bases and the J gene lost 3 bases, with 2 bases spanning the gap. Germline CDR1 is SGHVS and CDR2 is FQNEAQ. CDR3 DNA sequence: TGTGCCAGCAGCTTCCACACTGAAGCTTTCTTT. Its protein is CASSFHTEAFF.

The chain couples TRBV6-5 to TRBJ2-1; the match to TRBD2 covers 8 bases. This CDR3 is built from 15 residues. J gave up 7 bases and V 5 bases, and 10 bases lay outside the gene matches. In germline, CDR1 is MNHEY, CDR2 SVGAGI. The CDR3, as DNA: TGTGCCAGCAGTCCCCGCGGGGGGCGCGGGAATGAGCAGTTCTTC. Amino acids: CASSPRGGRGNEQFF.

V gene TRBV7-2 combines with J gene TRBJ1-6; a possible D gene is TRBD1 (6 bases). This CDR3 is built from 15 residues. The V end was cut by 5 bases, the J end by 10 bases, with 18 bases between. Germline CDR1 and CDR2: SGHTA and FQGNSA. The DNA of the CDR3 is TGTGCCAGCAGCGGTCCCTTACAGGGTGGGTCACCCCTCCACTTT. This encodes CASSGPLQGGSPLHF.

The chain carries TRBV2 and TRBJ2-5, with TRBD1 matching over 8 bases. Germline trimming cut 6 bases from V and 2 bases from J; bases unmatched to any gene: 2. In germline, CDR1 is SNHLY, CDR2 FYNNEI. CDR3 length equals 13 residues. The CDR3 sequence: CASSRGLQETQYF. In nucleotides, the CDR3 is TGTGCCAGCAGCAGGGGGCTGCAAGAGACCCAGTACTTC.

This chain connects TRBV19 to TRBJ2-7, with 11 bases fitting TRBD2. CDR1 and CDR2 from the germline V gene are LNHDA and SQIVND (reference sequence). V gave up 3 bases and J gave up 11 bases; unmatched junction bases: 15. This CDR3 has 16 residues. The chain's CDR3 is CASSISGTSGSAGKYF. The CDR3 DNA is TGTGCCAGTAGTATTAGCGGGACTAGCGGTTCTGCCGGGAAGTACTTC.

The genes are TRBV11-2 and TRBJ2-5; TRBD1 matches at 9 bases. Germline V CDR1 and CDR2: SGHAT, FQNNGV. This CDR3 region has 15 residues. Trimming took 5 bases from V and 4 from J; bases not matched to a gene: 8. The CDR3 spells CASSPRDRVRETQYF. The CDR3 coding sequence is TGTGCCAGCAGCCCCCGGGACAGGGTTCGAGAGACCCAGTACTTC.